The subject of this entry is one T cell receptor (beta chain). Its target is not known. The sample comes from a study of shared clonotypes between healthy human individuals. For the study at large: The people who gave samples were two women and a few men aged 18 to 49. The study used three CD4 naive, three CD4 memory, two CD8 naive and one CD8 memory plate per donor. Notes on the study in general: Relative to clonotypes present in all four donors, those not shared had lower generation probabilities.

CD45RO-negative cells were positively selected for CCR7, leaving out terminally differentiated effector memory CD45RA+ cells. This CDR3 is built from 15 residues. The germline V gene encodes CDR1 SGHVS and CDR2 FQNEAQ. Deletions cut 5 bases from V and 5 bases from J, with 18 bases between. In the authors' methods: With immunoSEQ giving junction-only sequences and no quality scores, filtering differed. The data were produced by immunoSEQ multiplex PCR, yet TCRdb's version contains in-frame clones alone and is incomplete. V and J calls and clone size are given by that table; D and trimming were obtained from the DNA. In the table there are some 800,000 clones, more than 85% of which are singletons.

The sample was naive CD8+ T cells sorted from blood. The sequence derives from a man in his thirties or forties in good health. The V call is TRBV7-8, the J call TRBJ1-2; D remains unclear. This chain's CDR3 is CASSPYYGPRYGYTF. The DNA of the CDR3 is TGTGCCAGCAGCCCTTACTACGGCCCTAGATATGGCTACACCTTC.